This T cell receptor (beta chain) was sequenced in a study of PD-1 blockade in classical Hodgkin lymphoma. Germline CDR1 is SGDLS and CDR2 is YYNGEE. The CDR3 extends over 14 amino acids. Between the trimmed V and J ends, which lost 0 bases and 6 bases, there was a span of 9 bases. All trial patients relapsed after autologous stem cell transplantation. The data were produced by immunoSEQ multiplex PCR, yet TCRdb's version contains in-frame clones alone and is incomplete. The sample shows about 93,000 clones, 80% to 95% of them seen only once. V usage is TRBV9 and J usage is TRBJ2-2; D gene uncertain. This material consisted of peripheral blood mononuclear cells (PBMCs), taken before the second cycle of nivolumab. The TCR comes from a human donor with classical Hodgkin lymphoma. Written as DNA, the CDR3 is TGTGCCAGCAGCGTAGATGTGGACCCCGGGGAGCTGTTTTTT. Encoded protein: CASSVDVDPGELFF. The variable domain in full, completed from reference TRBV9 and TRBJ2-2, reads DSGVTQTPKHLITATGQRVTLRCSPRSGDLSVYWYQQSLDQGLQFLIQYYNGEERAKGNILERFSAQQFPDLHSELNLSSLELGDSALYFCASSVDVDPGELFFGEGSRLTVL.